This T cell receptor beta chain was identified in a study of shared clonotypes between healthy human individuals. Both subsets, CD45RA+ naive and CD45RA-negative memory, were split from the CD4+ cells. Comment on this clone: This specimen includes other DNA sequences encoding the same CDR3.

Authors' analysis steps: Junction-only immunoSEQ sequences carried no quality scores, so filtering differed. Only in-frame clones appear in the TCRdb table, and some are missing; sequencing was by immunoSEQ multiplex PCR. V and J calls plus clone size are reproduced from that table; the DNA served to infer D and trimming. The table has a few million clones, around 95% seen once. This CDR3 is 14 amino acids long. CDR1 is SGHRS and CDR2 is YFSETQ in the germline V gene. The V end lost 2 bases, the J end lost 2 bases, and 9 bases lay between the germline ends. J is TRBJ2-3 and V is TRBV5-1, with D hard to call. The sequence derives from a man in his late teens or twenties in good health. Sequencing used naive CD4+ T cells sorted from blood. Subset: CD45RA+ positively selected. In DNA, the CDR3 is TGCGCCAGCAGCTTCTCAGGAATCACAGATACGCAGTATTTT. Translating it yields CASSFSGITDTQYF.